This T cell receptor (beta chain) stems from a study of T cells in Graves' hyperthyroidism and ophthalmopathy. Study-wide findings and caveats: From stable hyperthyroidism, ophthalmopathy was separated by a 13 V-J model.

V was shortened by 5 bases and J by 0 bases, with 13 bases between the two germline ends. In germline, CDR1 is MNHEY, CDR2 SVGAGI. This CDR3 has 15 residues. About this clonotype itself: Its antigen is currently unknown.

There were TCR beta CDR3 regions amplified from RNA transcripts. With the HTBI primer set, the TCR CDR3 went through a first round of RT-PCR. Via MiXCR, TCRdb re-called the multiplex PCR reads, giving one row per CDR3 protein. The table shows 700,000 to 950,000 distinct CDR3 sequences, with just over 35% occurring only once. The sample was blood. The origin of this receptor is a woman aged 40 to 50 with Graves' hyperthyroidism. V is TRBV6-5 and J is TRBJ1-1; D may be TRBD1 (5 bases). The CDR3: CASSPGPSMNTEAFF. CDR3 DNA sequence: TGTGCCAGCAGTCCGGGACCTTCAATGAACACTGAAGCTTTCTTT.